The T cell receptor (beta chain) under discussion was sequenced for a study of cytomegalovirus exposure and HLA in healthy donors. Notes on this clone: Its matching antigen is unknown.

Overall study results and limits: TCR beta chains numbering 164 were designated cytomegalovirus-associated. Specificity of a few CMV-associated chains for CMV antigens was verified in vitro.

Data came from immunoSEQ multiplex PCR; TCRdb stores just in-frame clones and leaves some out. Here the sample spans 100,000 to 150,000 clones, approximately 94% being singletons. The study drew the donors from its 120-subject validation cohort, separate from the roughly 700-subject first cohort. V shed 5 bases, J shed 1 base, and the junction held 3 bases outside the gene matches. Germline CDR1 reads MDHEN; CDR2 reads SYDVKM. The CDR3 is 15 residues long. The sequenced sample consisted of PBMCs. The TCR comes from a man between 18 and 35 years old in good health and CMV-seronegative. This chain links TRBV28 with TRBJ2-3; TRBD2 matches 10 bases. The DNA for the CDR3 is TGTGCCAGCAGTGTTCTAGCGGGAGGCACAGATACGCAGTATTTT. Translating gives CASSVLAGGTDTQYF.